This T cell receptor (beta chain) was recorded in a study of T cells in Graves' hyperthyroidism and ophthalmopathy. At least ten counts were recorded for this clonotype. Amplified TCR beta CDR3 regions came from RNA transcripts. The HTBI primer set drove a first-round RT-PCR of the TCR CDR3. TCRdb ran MiXCR on the multiplex PCR reads and lists one entry per CDR3 protein. The sample carries roughly 300,000 distinct CDR3 sequences, roughly 14% recorded once. Germline V gene lookup returns CDR1 SGHAT and CDR2 FQNNGV. This CDR3 comprises 19 residues. The V and J ends lost 1 base and 2 bases respectively, with 21 bases between them.

The chain uses TRBV11-2 and TRBJ2-1; D remains ambiguous. Sequences were obtained from blood. This clonotype was obtained from a woman in her twenties or thirties with Graves' hyperthyroidism. In DNA form, the CDR3 reads TGTGCCAGCAGCTTAGCTATAAAACGCTCGACTGCCCCCTACAATGAGCAGTTCTTC. Residues: CASSLAIKRSTAPYNEQFF.